This T cell receptor beta chain was captured by sequencing in a study of T cells in Graves' hyperthyroidism and ophthalmopathy. This CDR3 region has 15 residues. The germline gives CDR1 LNHDA, CDR2 SQIVND (reference sequence). V gave up 5 bases and J gave up 0 bases, with 14 bases separating them. TCR beta CDR3 region amplification was performed from RNA transcripts. During a first-round RT-PCR of the TCR CDR3, the HTBI primer set was used. A single record per CDR3 protein comes from TCRdb applying MiXCR to the multiplex PCR reads. The table records fewer than 450,000 distinct CDR3 sequences, over 11% of them present only once. This clonotype appeared a few times.

The sequence was obtained from a man over 45 with Graves' ophthalmopathy. Sequenced input: blood. V usage is TRBV19 and J usage is TRBJ2-7, with unresolved D. CDR3 residues: CASSSNRGPSYEQYF. For the CDR3, the DNA is TGTGCCAGTAGTTCGAACAGAGGACCCTCCTACGAGCAGTACTTC. The variable domain in full, completed from reference TRBV19 and TRBJ2-7, reads DGGITQSPKYLFRKEGQNVTLSCEQNLNHDAMYWYRQDPGQGLRLIYYSQIVNDFQKGDIAEGYSVSREKKESFPLTVTSAQKNPTAFYLCASSSNRGPSYEQYFGPGTRLTVT.